Shown below are 32 T cell receptor beta chains from a single sample sequenced in a study of T-cell memory formation after mild COVID-19. TCRdb ran MiXCR on the 5' RACE reads and lists one entry per CDR3 protein. The sample lists approximately 250,000 distinct CDR3 sequences, over 15% occurring once. Sequences were obtained from PBMCs or a T cell subset sorted from them (not recorded which). These TCRs come from a man between 18 and 35 years old who had mild COVID-19 (a few samples of this study predate the infection). Cell type and time point are not known.

This clonotype was seen more than once but under ten times. This chain links TRBV11-2 with TRBJ2-3, with 9 bases lining up with TRBD2. Germline assignment: CDR1 SGHAT and CDR2 FQNNGV. The CDR3 has 15 residues. The trim removed 6 bases at V and 4 bases at J, leaving 8 bases unmatched. The CDR3 sequence: CASRSTGTSPDTQYF. In nucleotides, the CDR3 is TGTGCCAGCAGATCCACCGGGACTAGCCCAGATACGCAGTATTTT.

The chain couples TRBV20-1 to TRBJ1-1, with 8 bases fitting TRBD1. Trimming took 2 bases from V and 4 from J; bases not matched to a gene: 3. Germline V gene data show CDR1 as DFQATT and CDR2 as SNEGSKA (reference sequence). The CDR3 runs to 13 residues. Written as DNA, the CDR3 is TGCAGTGCTAGAAACACAGGGGGCACTGAAGCTTTCTTT. It translates to CSARNTGGTEAFF.

The chain has TRBV27 and TRBJ1-1; 9 nucleotides agree with TRBD1. The CDR3 is 14 residues long. Germline CDR1 is MNHEY and CDR2 is SMNVEV (reference sequence). After removal of 3 bases from V and 6 bases from J, the junction contained 5 bases not matched to a gene. DNA of the CDR3: TGTGCCAGCAGTTTCCTCCGGGACAGGGCTGAAGCTTTCTTT. Translated: CASSFLRDRAEAFF.

This clonotype turned up a few times. The genes are TRBV12-3 or TRBV12-4 and TRBJ2-7; D may match TRBD1 or TRBD2 (5 bases each). This CDR3 contains 13 residues. Trimming left V 7 bases short and J 6 bases short, with 16 bases between. The CDR3 nucleotides read TGTGCCAGCACTAATCAGGGACCGGGCGAGCAGTACTTC. It translates to CASTNQGPGEQYF.

The V gene is TRBV7-2, the J gene TRBJ2-3; TRBD2 matches at 8 bases. J was trimmed by 0 bases and V by 1 base; bases with no gene match: 6. The CDR3 has 17 amino acids. Germline V gene lookup returns CDR1 SGHTA and CDR2 FQGNSA. The CDR3 DNA reads TGTGCCAGCAGCTTAGTCCCAGCGGGGGCTAGCACAGATACGCAGTATTTT. It specifies CASSLVPAGASTDTQYF.

V is TRBV29-1 and J is TRBJ2-5; 10 positions agree with TRBD2. V lost 6 bases and J lost 5; bases outside the gene matches: 9. The germline CDR1 and CDR2 sequences are SQVTM and ANQGSEA. The CDR3 covers 14 residues. The CDR3 sequence is CSVILAGGRETQYF. CDR3 nucleotides: TGCAGCGTCATCTTAGCGGGGGGCCGTGAGACCCAGTACTTC.

The gene calls are TRBV7-2 and TRBJ2-5; 16 bases match TRBD2. Losses at the gene ends were 6 bases for V and 0 bases for J; bases not matched to a gene: 10. The CDR3 has 19 amino acids. Germline V CDR1 and CDR2: SGHTA, FQGNSA. The CDR3 nucleotides are TGTGCCAGCAGACCCGGGACTAGCGGGGGGGTGATGTACCAAGAGACCCAGTACTTC. This encodes CASRPGTSGGVMYQETQYF. The entire variable domain, with the rest obtained from reference TRBV7-2 and TRBJ2-5, is as follows: GAGVSQSPSNKVTEKGKDVELRCDPISGHTALYWYRQSLGQGLEFLIYFQGNSAPDKSGLPSDRFSAERTGGSVSTLTIQRTQQEDSAVYLCASRPGTSGGVMYQETQYFGPGTRLLVL.

This clonotype was detected a few times. V gene TRBV4-1 combines with J gene TRBJ1-5, with D uncertain. Germline CDR1 is MGHRA and CDR2 is YSYEKL. The V end was cut by 3 bases, the J end by 7 bases, with 16 bases between. This CDR3 is 15 amino acids long. CDR3 in amino acids: CASSQSVAGIQPQHF. In nucleotides, the CDR3 is TGCGCCAGCAGCCAGTCAGTGGCGGGCATACAGCCCCAGCATTTT.

The gene calls are TRBV5-1 and TRBJ2-3; no definite D call. V was pared by 2 bases and J by 0 bases, with 13 bases between. This CDR3 spans 16 amino acids. Germline CDR1 is SGHRS and CDR2 is YFSETQ. The chain's CDR3 is CASSFGLTISTDTQYF. The CDR3 DNA sequence: TGCGCCAGCAGCTTTGGTCTTACCATTAGCACAGATACGCAGTATTTT. The whole variable domain, remainder taken from reference TRBV5-1 and TRBJ2-3, is KAGVTQTPRYLIKTRGQQVTLSCSPISGHRSVSWYQQTPGQGLQFLFEYFSETQRNKGNFPGRFSGRQFSNSRSEMNVSTLELGDSALYLCASSFGLTISTDTQYFGPGTRLTVL.

This clonotype was recorded at least ten times. The CDR3, as DNA: TGTGCCAGCAGCTTAGAATACGAGCAGTACTTC. It specifies CASSLEYEQYF. The chain combines TRBV13 with TRBJ2-7; D uncertain. The CDR3 loop spans 11 amino acids. CDR1 is PRHDT, CDR2 FYEKMQ, per germline (reference sequence). Trimming cost V 1 base and J 4 bases, with 2 bases left between them.

In this sample, this clonotype turned up a few times. V is TRBV4-1 and J is TRBJ1-4; no firm D call. Germline loops: CDR1 MGHRA, CDR2 YSYEKL. V gave up 4 bases and J gave up 4 bases, with 4 bases separating them. CDR3 size: 12 residues. The CDR3 region is CASSRVNEKLFF. The CDR3 coding sequence is TGCGCCAGCAGCCGTGTTAATGAAAAACTGTTTTTT.

The CDR3 DNA reads TGTGCCACCAGGAAACGGGGGGCCACAGATACGCAGTATTTT. Residues: CATRKRGATDTQYF. This chain connects TRBV24-1 to TRBJ2-3, with D tentatively TRBD2 (7 bases). V was cut by 7 bases and J by 2 bases, with 12 bases left in between. In germline, CDR1 is KGHDR, CDR2 SFDVKD. The CDR3 is made up of 14 amino acids.

This chain uses TRBV20-1 with TRBJ1-5; D not certain. V was pared by 6 bases and J by 5 bases, with 11 bases between. CDR1 DFQATT and CDR2 SNEGSKA come from the germline V gene (reference sequence). The CDR3 is made up of 12 amino acids. CDR3 region: CSAHAADQPQHF. The CDR3 coding sequence is TGCAGTGCCCACGCTGCTGATCAGCCCCAGCATTTT.

This clonotype has just a few counts. This chain uses TRBV7-2 with TRBJ1-5; TRBD1 might be the D (6 bases). Germline CDR1 and CDR2: SGHTA and FQGNSA. The CDR3 extends over 14 amino acids. Trimming cost V 3 bases and J 7 bases, with 13 bases left between them. CDR3 DNA: TGTGCCAGCAGCTTGTTGGGGGCCAACCAGCCCCAGCATTTT. Its translation is CASSLLGANQPQHF.

This clonotype was observed a few times. The V gene is TRBV6-5, the J gene TRBJ1-5, with 9 positions matching TRBD1. The CDR3 is 14 amino acids. Trimming removed 2 bases from V and 6 bases from J; junction bases left unmatched: 2. The germline CDR1 and CDR2 sequences are MNHEY and SVGAGI. CDR3 nucleotide sequence: TGTGCCAGCAGTTACGGGACAGGGAGTCAGCCCCAGCATTTT. Translation: CASSYGTGSQPQHF.

This clonotype showed up just a few times. V is TRBV7-2 and J is TRBJ1-6, with 8 bases lining up with TRBD1. The length of the CDR3 is 16 residues. The junction had 10 bases not matched to a gene; V was cut back by 5 bases and J by 7 bases. Germline V gene sequence: CDR1 SGHTA, CDR2 FQGNSA. In nucleotides, the CDR3 is TGTGCCAGCAGCATATACCGGACAGGGTTGAATTCACCCCTCCACTTT. This gives the protein CASSIYRTGLNSPLHF.

The V and J genes are TRBV9 and TRBJ2-1, with 11 nucleotides matching TRBD2. The J segment lost 7 bases and the V segment lost 3 bases, leaving 6 bases of the junction unmatched. Germline V gene sequence: CDR1 SGDLS, CDR2 YYNGEE. CDR3 size: 15 residues. CDR3 in DNA: TGTGCCAGCAGCGATCTGACTAGCGGGGATAATGAGCAGTTCTTC. Its translation: CASSDLTSGDNEQFF.

This clonotype has only a few counts. The chain recombines TRBV6-2 or TRBV6-3 with TRBJ1-2; D is possibly TRBD1 (6 bases). The length of the CDR3 is 14 residues. V was cut by 3 bases and J by 2 bases, with 10 bases left in between. CDR1 MNHEY and CDR2 SVGEGT come from the germline V gene. CDR3 residues: CASSYRQANYGYTF. The CDR3 nucleotides are TGTGCCAGCAGTTATAGACAGGCGAACTATGGCTACACCTTC.

The chain is built from TRBV20-1 and TRBJ2-1; D gene ambiguous. Trimming left V 3 bases short and J 0 bases short, with 12 bases between. The germline V gene encodes CDR1 DFQATT and CDR2 SNEGSKA (reference sequence). The CDR3 runs to 15 residues. This CDR3 is CSASLRASSYNEQFF. The CDR3 nucleotides are TGCAGTGCTAGTCTCCGGGCGAGCTCCTACAATGAGCAGTTCTTC.

This clonotype turned up a few times. CDR3 sequence reads: CASSLGLGTSQETQYF. In DNA form, the CDR3 reads TGTGCCAGCAGCTTAGGGCTTGGGACTAGCCAAGAGACCCAGTACTTC. The V gene is TRBV7-6, the J gene TRBJ2-5; 8 bases fit TRBD2. Germline assignment: CDR1 SGHVS and CDR2 FNYEAQ. The trim removed 1 base at V and 1 base at J, leaving 5 bases unmatched. CDR3 length: 16 amino acids. The complete variable domain, with remaining parts taken from reference TRBV7-6 and TRBJ2-5, reads GAGVSQSPRYKVTKRGQDVALRCDPISGHVSLYWYRQALGQGPEFLTYFNYEAQQDKSGLPNDRFSAERPEGSISTLTIQRTEQRDSAMYRCASSLGLGTSQETQYFGPGTRLLVL.

This clonotype appeared a few times. The CDR3 region is CASSYAAWPRVTQYF. Written as DNA, the CDR3 is TGTGCCAGCAGTTACGCCGCATGGCCCAGGGTGACGCAGTATTTT. This chain uses TRBV6-6 with TRBJ2-3; D might be TRBD1 (5 bases). The ends were cut back, 2 bases at V and 9 bases at J, with 18 bases in the middle. The CDR3 has 15 residues. Germline V gene sequence: CDR1 MNHNY, CDR2 SVGAGI (reference sequence).

The table lists this clonotype with a few counts. The V gene is TRBV5-5, the J gene TRBJ1-5; the D is unclear. The CDR3 totals 15 residues. Per germline, CDR1 SGHKS and CDR2 YYEKEE (reference sequence). The V end was cut by 1 base, the J end by 3 bases, with 11 bases between. In DNA form, the CDR3 reads TGTGCCAGCAGCTTGAGAGGCTACCTCAATCAGCCCCAGCATTTT. As protein: CASSLRGYLNQPQHF. Complete variable domain (other parts from reference TRBV5-5 and TRBJ1-5): DAGVTQSPTHLIKTRGQQVTLRCSPISGHKSVSWYQQVLGQGPQFIFQYYEKEERGRGNFPDRFSARQFPNYSSELNVNALLLGDSALYLCASSLRGYLNQPQHFGDGTRLSIL.

This chain connects TRBV20-1 to TRBJ1-2; no definite D call. CDR1 is DFQATT, CDR2 SNEGSKA, per germline (reference sequence). This CDR3 contains 11 residues. V was trimmed by 5 bases and J by 3 bases, leaving 7 bases between them. CDR3 sequence reads: CSAGSDYGYTF. The CDR3 bases are TGCAGTGCTGGGTCAGACTATGGCTACACCTTC.

This chain uses TRBV7-9 with TRBJ2-7; tentatively, D is TRBD2 (5 bases). V was clipped by 3 bases and J by 3 bases, with 9 bases between them. CDR1 SEHNR and CDR2 FQNEAQ come from the germline V gene (reference sequence). CDR3 size: 13 residues. In nucleotides, the CDR3 is TGTGCCAGCAGCTTTATGGCGGGCTACGAGCAGTACGTC. It yields the protein CASSFMAGYEQYV.

V and J are TRBV28 and TRBJ2-5, with 9 bases matching TRBD2. The CDR3 totals 14 residues. V was pared by 7 bases and J by 4 bases, with 7 bases of the junction left unmatched. The germline gives CDR1 MDHEN, CDR2 SYDVKM. The chain's CDR3 is CASNSGGGVETQYF. DNA for the CDR3: TGTGCCAGCAACTCCGGCGGGGGGGTAGAGACCCAGTACTTC.

This clonotype was detected only a few times. The chain employs TRBV30 and TRBJ1-6; no definite D call. The CDR3 extends over 15 amino acids. The V end lost 4 bases, the J end lost 9 bases, and 19 bases lay between the germline ends. Germline CDR1 and CDR2: GTSNPN and SVGIG (reference sequence). The CDR3 region has the DNA TGTGCCTGGACCACACTACCTTCCACCGGTTCACCCCTCCACTTT. Amino acid sequence: CAWTTLPSTGSPLHF.

V usage is TRBV6-1 and J usage is TRBJ1-6; the D gene is possibly TRBD1 (6 bases). The CDR3 has 15 residues. Germline CDR1 is MNHNS and CDR2 is SASEGT. The germline V and J ends were trimmed by 1 base and 7 bases, with 11 bases remaining between them. CDR3 residues: CASSEVQGLNSPLHF. The CDR3 DNA follows: TGTGCCAGCAGTGAAGTCCAGGGGCTGAATTCACCCCTCCACTTT.

In its sample, this clonotype was seen a few times. This chain connects TRBV6-6 to TRBJ2-1; a weak D match, TRBD1 (6 bases). V was cut by 4 bases and J by 6 bases, with 10 bases left in between. The germline gives CDR1 MNHNY, CDR2 SVGAGI (reference sequence). CDR3 length: 13 residues. CDR3 nucleotides: TGTGCCAGCAGTTCAACCAGGGGCAATGAGCAGTTCTTC. This sequence encodes CASSSTRGNEQFF.

The rearrangement links TRBV6-2 or TRBV6-3 to TRBJ2-3; tentative D call: TRBD2 (5 bases). This CDR3 contains 14 residues. Trimming took off 7 bases at V and 7 bases at J, with 18 bases between the two ends. Germline V gene data show CDR1 as MNHEY and CDR2 as SVGEGT. This CDR3 is CASTLDGGINTQYF. The CDR3, as DNA: TGTGCCAGCACCCTAGACGGAGGCATAAATACGCAGTATTTT.

A few counts support this clonotype. The rearrangement uses TRBV29-1 and TRBJ1-2; D uncertain. Germline-derived CDR1 and CDR2 are SQVTM and ANQGSEA. The germline V and J ends were trimmed by 4 bases and 7 bases, with 22 bases remaining between them. The CDR3 contains 15 residues. The CDR3 spells CSVVGQSDDASGYTF. The CDR3 nucleotides read TGCAGCGTTGTTGGCCAGTCTGATGATGCAAGTGGCTACACCTTC.

The V call is TRBV3-1, the J call TRBJ2-5; 8 bases match TRBD1. Trimming took 3 bases from V and 4 from J; bases not matched to a gene: 4. The CDR3 contains 14 residues. Germline CDR1 and CDR2: LGHDT and YNNKEL (reference sequence). CDR3 bases: TGTGCCAGCAGCCAGGCAGACAGGGGAGAGACCCAGTACTTC. It translates to CASSQADRGETQYF.

This chain connects TRBV5-5 to TRBJ2-7; D may match TRBD1 or TRBD2 (5 bases each). Germline V gives CDR1 SGHKS, CDR2 YYEKEE (reference sequence). The CDR3 is 13 residues long. V lost 5 bases to trimming and J lost 2 bases, with 11 bases between them. The CDR3 here is CASSPPGPYEQYF. Here the CDR3 DNA reads TGTGCCAGCAGTCCACCGGGACCCTACGAGCAGTACTTC.